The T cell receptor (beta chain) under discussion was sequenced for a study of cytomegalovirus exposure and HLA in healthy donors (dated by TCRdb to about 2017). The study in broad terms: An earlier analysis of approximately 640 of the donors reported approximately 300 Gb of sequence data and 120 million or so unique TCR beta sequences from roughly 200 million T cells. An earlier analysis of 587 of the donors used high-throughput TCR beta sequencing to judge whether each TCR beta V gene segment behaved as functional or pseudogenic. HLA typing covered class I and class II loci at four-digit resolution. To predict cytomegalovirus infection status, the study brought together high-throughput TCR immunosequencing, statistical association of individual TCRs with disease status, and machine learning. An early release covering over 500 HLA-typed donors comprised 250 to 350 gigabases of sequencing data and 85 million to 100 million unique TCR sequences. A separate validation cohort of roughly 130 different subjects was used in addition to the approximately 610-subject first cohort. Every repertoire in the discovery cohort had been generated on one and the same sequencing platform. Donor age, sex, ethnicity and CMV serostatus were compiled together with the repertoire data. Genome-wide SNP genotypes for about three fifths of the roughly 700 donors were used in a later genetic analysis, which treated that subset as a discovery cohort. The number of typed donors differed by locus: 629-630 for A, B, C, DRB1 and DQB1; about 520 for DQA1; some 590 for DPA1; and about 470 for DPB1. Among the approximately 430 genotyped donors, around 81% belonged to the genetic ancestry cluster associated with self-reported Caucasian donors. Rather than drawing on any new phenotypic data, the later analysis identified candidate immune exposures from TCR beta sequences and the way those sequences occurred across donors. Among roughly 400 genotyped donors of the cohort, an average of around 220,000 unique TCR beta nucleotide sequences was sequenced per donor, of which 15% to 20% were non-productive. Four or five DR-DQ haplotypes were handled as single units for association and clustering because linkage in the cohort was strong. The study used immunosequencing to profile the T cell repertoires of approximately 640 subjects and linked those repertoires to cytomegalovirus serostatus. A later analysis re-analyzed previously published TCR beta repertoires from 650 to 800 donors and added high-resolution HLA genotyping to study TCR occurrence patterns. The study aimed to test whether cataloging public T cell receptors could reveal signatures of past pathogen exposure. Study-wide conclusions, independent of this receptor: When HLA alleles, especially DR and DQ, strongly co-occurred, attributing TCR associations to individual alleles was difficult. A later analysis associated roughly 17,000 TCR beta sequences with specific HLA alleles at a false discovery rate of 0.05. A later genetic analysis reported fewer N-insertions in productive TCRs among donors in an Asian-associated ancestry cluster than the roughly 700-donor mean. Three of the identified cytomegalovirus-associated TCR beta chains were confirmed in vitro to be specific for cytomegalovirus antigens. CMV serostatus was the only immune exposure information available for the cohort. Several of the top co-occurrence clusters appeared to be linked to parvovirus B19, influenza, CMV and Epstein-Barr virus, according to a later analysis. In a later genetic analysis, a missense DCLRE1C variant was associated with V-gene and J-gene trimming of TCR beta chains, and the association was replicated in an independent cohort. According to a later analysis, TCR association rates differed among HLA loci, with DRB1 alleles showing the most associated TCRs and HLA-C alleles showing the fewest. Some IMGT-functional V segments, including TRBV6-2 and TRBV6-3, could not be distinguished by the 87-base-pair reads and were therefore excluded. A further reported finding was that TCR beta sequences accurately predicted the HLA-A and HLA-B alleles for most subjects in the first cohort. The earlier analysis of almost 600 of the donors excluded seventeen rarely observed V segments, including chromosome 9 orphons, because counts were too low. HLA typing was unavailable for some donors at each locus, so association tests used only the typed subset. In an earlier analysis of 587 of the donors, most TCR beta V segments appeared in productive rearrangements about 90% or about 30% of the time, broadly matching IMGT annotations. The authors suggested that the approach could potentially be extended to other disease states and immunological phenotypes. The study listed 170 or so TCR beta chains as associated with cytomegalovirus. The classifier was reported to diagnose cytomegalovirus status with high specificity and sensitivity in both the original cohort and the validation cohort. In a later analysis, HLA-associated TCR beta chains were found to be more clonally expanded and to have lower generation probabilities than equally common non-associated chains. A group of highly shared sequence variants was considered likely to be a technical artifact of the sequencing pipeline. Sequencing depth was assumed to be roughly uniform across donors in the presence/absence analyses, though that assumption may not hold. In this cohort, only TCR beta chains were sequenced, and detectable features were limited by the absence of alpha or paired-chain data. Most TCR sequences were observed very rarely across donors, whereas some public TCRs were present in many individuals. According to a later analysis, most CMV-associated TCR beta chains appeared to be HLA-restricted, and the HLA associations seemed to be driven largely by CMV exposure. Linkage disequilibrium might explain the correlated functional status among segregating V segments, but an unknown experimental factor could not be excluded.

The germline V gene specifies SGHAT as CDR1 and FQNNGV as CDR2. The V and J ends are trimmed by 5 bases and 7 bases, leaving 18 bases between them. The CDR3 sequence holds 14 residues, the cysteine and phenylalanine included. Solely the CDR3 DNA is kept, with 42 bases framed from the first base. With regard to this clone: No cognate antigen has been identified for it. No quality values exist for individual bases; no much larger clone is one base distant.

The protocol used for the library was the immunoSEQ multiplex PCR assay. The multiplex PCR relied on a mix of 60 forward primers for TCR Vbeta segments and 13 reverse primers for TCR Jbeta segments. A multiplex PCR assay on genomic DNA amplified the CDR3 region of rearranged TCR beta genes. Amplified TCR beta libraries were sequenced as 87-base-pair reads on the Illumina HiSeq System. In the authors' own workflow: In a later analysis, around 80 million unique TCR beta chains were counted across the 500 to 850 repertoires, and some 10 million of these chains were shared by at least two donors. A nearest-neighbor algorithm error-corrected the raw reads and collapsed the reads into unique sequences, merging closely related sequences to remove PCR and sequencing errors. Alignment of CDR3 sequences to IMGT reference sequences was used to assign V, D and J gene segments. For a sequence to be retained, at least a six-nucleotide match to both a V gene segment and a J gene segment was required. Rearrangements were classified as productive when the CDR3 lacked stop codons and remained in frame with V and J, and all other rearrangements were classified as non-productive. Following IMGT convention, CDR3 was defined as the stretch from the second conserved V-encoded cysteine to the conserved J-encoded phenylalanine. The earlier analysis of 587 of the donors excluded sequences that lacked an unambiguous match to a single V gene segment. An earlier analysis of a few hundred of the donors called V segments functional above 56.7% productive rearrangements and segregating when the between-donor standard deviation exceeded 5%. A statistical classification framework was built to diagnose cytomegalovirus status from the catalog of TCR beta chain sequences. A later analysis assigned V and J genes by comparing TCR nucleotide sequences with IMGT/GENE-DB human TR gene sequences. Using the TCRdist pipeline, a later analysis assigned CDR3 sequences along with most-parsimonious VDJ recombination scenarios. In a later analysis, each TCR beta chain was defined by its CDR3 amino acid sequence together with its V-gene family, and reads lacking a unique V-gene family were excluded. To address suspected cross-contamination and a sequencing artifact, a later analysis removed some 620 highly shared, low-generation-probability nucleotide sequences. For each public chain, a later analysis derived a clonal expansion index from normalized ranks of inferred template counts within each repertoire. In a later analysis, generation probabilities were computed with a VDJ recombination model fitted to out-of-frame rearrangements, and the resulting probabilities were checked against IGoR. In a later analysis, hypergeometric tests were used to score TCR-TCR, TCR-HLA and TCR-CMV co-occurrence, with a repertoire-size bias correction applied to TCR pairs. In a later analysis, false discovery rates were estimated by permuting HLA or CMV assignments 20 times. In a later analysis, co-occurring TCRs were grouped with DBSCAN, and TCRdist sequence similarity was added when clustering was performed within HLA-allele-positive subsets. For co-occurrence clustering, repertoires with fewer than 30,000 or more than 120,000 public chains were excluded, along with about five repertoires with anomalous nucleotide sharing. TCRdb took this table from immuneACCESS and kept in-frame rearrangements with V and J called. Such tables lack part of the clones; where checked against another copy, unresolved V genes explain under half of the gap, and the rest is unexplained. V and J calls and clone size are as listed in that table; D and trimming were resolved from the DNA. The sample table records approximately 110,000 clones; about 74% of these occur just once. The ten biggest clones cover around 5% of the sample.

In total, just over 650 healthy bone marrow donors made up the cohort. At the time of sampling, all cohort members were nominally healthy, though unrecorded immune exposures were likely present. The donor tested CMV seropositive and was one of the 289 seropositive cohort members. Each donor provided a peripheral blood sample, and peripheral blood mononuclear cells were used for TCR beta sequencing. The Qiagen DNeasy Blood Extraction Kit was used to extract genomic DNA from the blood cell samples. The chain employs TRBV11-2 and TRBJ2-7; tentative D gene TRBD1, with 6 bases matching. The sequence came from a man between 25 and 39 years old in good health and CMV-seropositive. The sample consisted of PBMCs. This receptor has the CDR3 CASSGSGARREQYF. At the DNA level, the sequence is TGTGCCAGCAGCGGTTCAGGGGCCCGACGGGAGCAGTACTTC.